Listed below are T cell receptor beta chains from one sample, sequenced in a study of early T cells in non-severe SARS-CoV-2 infection. One entry per CDR3 protein results from TCRdb running MiXCR on the 5' RACE reads. The sample has under 95,000 distinct CDR3 sequences, around 12% seen once. The sample comprised whole blood. All receptors come from an adult who was a healthcare worker with PCR-confirmed SARS-CoV-2 infection or an uninfected control (not recorded which). Both conserved end residues are trimmed from each CDR3. A clone size is listed for some rows: how often the clone was seen (once, few, many), or a class if it is expanded.

clone_size	v_call	j_call	cdr3_aa
many	TRBV6-5	TRBJ1-5	ASTPDPFNQPQH
-	TRBV5-4	TRBJ2-7	ASSLYGGPPGEQY
many	TRBV7-9	TRBJ2-7	ASSLVGTGIRVYEQY
many	TRBV7-8	TRBJ2-1	ASSHGLAGASYNEQF
-	TRBV7-3	TRBJ2-3	ASSLTGGLRDTQY
many	TRBV3-1	TRBJ2-1	ASSPPGRTPYNEQF
few	TRBV27	TRBJ1-4	ASSPPDRVHEKLF
-	TRBV7-6	TRBJ2-3	ASSLHLPGATDTQY
-	TRBV6-1	TRBJ2-5	ASSEEARPLGTQY
-	TRBV6-1	TRBJ2-1	ASSEYLGGNNEQF
many	TRBV6-5	TRBJ2-5	ASREAGTSGIVTQY
-	TRBV5-1	TRBJ1-2	ASTPDRASGYT
-	TRBV5-4	TRBJ1-1	ASSLEEWSTEAF
few	TRBV2	TRBJ1-2	ASRTESNYGYT
few	TRBV29-1	TRBJ2-5	SVDRGAQETQY
-	TRBV29-1	TRBJ2-5	SVVDPRQTQY
-	TRBV2	TRBJ2-7	ASSELAGGGEQY
many	TRBV10-3	TRBJ2-7	AISEVRVGQY
many	TRBV5-1	TRBJ2-1	ASRPGLAGENNEQF
many	TRBV5-6	TRBJ2-1	ASRSVQSGIDYNEQF